The 24 T cell receptor beta chains reported below all come from one sample, sequenced in a study of blood T cell repertoires in COVID-19. The assay was immunoSEQ multiplex PCR, and TCRdb's table has in-frame clones only and misses some. The table has about 270,000 clones, over 75% seen once. Sequencing was performed on peripheral blood. Receptors were obtained from a woman in her 70s with acute or convalescent COVID-19.

The V call is TRBV6-5, the J call TRBJ1-2, with TRBD1 matching 9 bases. The V gene end was trimmed by 5 bases and the J gene end by 4 bases; junction bases not matched to a gene: 8. CDR3 length equals 15 residues. Germline lookup yields CDR1 MNHEY and CDR2 SVGAGI. CDR3 protein: CASSQTGGLSYGYTF. In DNA form, the CDR3 reads TGTGCCAGCAGTCAAACAGGGGGCTTATCCTATGGCTACACCTTC.

V usage is TRBV7-9 and J usage is TRBJ1-2; TRBD1 aligns across 9 bases. The CDR3 contains 13 residues. J lost 7 bases, V lost 7 bases, and 7 bases had no gene match. Germline lookup yields CDR1 SEHNR and CDR2 FQNEAQ (reference sequence). Written as DNA, the CDR3 is TGTGCCAGCATCCCCCGGGACAGGGCTGGCTACACCTTC. This sequence encodes CASIPRDRAGYTF.

The V call is TRBV10-3, the J call TRBJ1-1; maybe TRBD1 (5 bases). Trimming left V 4 bases short and J 4 bases short, with 13 bases between. Per germline, CDR1 ENHRY and CDR2 SYGVKD. The CDR3 has 14 amino acids. Written as DNA, the CDR3 is TGTGCCATCAGTGGCTCTCAGGGCCTCACTGAAGCTTTCTTT. It yields the protein CAISGSQGLTEAFF.

CDR3 in amino acids: CASGLARDRGYYGYTF. Here the CDR3 DNA reads TGTGCTAGTGGTTTGGCCCGGGACAGGGGTTACTATGGCTACACCTTC. The gene calls are TRBV12-5 and TRBJ1-2; the match to TRBD1 covers 10 bases. The CDR3 is 16 amino acids. The germline gives CDR1 LGHNT, CDR2 FRNRAP. V shed 1 base and J 3 bases; nucleotides not matched to a gene: 5.

Regarding this clone: Other DNA sequences in this sample translate to the same CDR3. This sequence joins TRBV5-1 and TRBJ1-5; TRBD1 matches at 7 bases. J gave up 5 bases and V 3 bases, and 5 bases lay outside the gene matches. The CDR3 length is 14 residues. Germline V gives CDR1 SGHRS, CDR2 YFSETQ. CDR3 nucleotide sequence: TGCGCCAGCAGCTGGACAGGTGTGGATCAGCCCCAGCATTTT. Amino acid sequence: CASSWTGVDQPQHF.

The chain is built from TRBV15 and TRBJ2-7; a weak D match, TRBD1 (7 bases). The CDR3 covers 17 residues. Germline assignment: CDR1 LNHNV and CDR2 YYDKDF (reference sequence). Between the trimmed V and J ends, which lost 1 base and 4 bases, there was a span of 20 bases. The CDR3 sequence: CATSRGGTSGQPYEQYF. The CDR3 DNA is TGTGCCACCAGCAGAGGGGGGACTTCGGGACAGCCATACGAGCAGTACTTC.

This rearrangement joins TRBV3-1 (or the pseudogene TRBV3-2) to TRBJ1-6; no clear D. With 1 base removed from V and 0 bases from J, the gap between germline ends came to 19 bases. The CDR3 covers 20 residues. CDR1 and CDR2 (germline): LGHDT, YNNKEL (reference sequence). CDR3 nucleotides: TGTGCCAGCAGCCAAGTCGGGTATAGAGGGCCCAGCTCCTATAATTCACCCCTCCACTTT. As protein: CASSQVGYRGPSSYNSPLHF.

This clone was seen only once. The chain joins TRBV6-5 to TRBJ1-3; D is unresolved. Germline values: CDR1 MNHEY, CDR2 SVGAGI. This CDR3 has 11 amino acids. Trimming pared 7 bases from V and 7 bases from J, leaving 8 bases between. CDR3 sequence reads: CASNGVNTIYF. CDR3 coding DNA: TGTGCCAGCAACGGAGTGAACACCATATATTTT.

The chain has TRBV6-5 and TRBJ2-3; D perhaps matches TRBD1 (6 bases). The germline CDR1 and CDR2 sequences are MNHEY and SVGAGI. CDR3 size: 15 residues. Trimming removed 6 bases from V and 4 bases from J, with 17 bases in between. The CDR3 DNA sequence: TGTGCCAGCAGGTCCATTGGGCAGGGGCCAGATACGCAGTATTTT. It specifies CASRSIGQGPDTQYF.

The chain employs TRBV7-3 and TRBJ2-1; TRBD2 might be the D (6 bases). The V end lost 0 bases, the J end lost 4 bases, and 7 bases lay between the germline ends. Per germline, CDR1 SGHTA and CDR2 FQGTGA. There are 14 residues in the CDR3. The DNA of the CDR3 is TGTGCCAGCAGCTTAACCGGGGGTTACAATGAGCAGTTCTTC. Amino acid sequence: CASSLTGGYNEQFF.

CDR3 nucleotides: TGCGCCAGCAGCTTGGAGTGGTTGCAGGGCTCTGGAAACACCATATATTTT. Amino acids: CASSLEWLQGSGNTIYF. J is TRBJ1-3 and V is TRBV5-1; maybe TRBD1 (5 bases). CDR1 and CDR2 from the germline V gene are SGHRS and YFSETQ. Trimming removed 0 bases from V and 0 bases from J, with 13 bases in between. CDR3 length: 17 amino acids.

The V and J genes are TRBV15 and TRBJ1-5; D remains ambiguous. The CDR3 is 13 residues long. CDR1 is LNHNV, CDR2 YYDKDF, per germline (reference sequence). V was clipped by 5 bases and J by 6 bases, with 11 bases between them. The CDR3 protein is CATSAGDRQPQHF. Written as DNA, the CDR3 is TGTGCCACCAGCGCCGGGGATCGTCAGCCCCAGCATTTT. Together with reference TRBV15 and TRBJ1-5, the CDR3 gives the full variable domain: DAMVIQNPRYQVTQFGKPVTLSCSQTLNHNVMYWYQQKSSQAPKLLFHYYDKDFNNEADTPDNFQSRRPNTSFCFLDIRSPGLGDTAMYLCATSAGDRQPQHFGDGTRLSIL.

This chain joins TRBV19 and TRBJ1-2; TRBD1 might be the D (5 bases). The CDR3 extends over 14 amino acids. Germline lookup yields CDR1 LNHDA and CDR2 SQIVND (reference sequence). V lost 5 bases, J lost 4 bases, and 14 bases lay in between. The DNA for the CDR3 is TGTGCCAGTAGTGGATTCGGGGGATCCTATGGCTACACCTTC. It is translated as CASSGFGGSYGYTF.

The CDR3 region is CASSPGHRFSTEAFF. CDR3 bases: TGCGCCAGCAGCCCCGGCCACAGGTTCTCCACTGAAGCTTTCTTT. The chain uses TRBV5-1 and TRBJ1-1; possibly TRBD1 for D (5 bases). CDR3 length: 15 residues. V was pared by 4 bases and J by 4 bases, with 17 bases between. CDR1 SGHRS and CDR2 YFSETQ come from the germline V gene.

The chain carries TRBV2 and TRBJ2-7; the D is unclear. The CDR3 runs to 10 residues. Trimming pared 6 bases from V and 3 bases from J, leaving 3 bases between. Germline assignment: CDR1 SNHLY and CDR2 FYNNEI. In DNA form, the CDR3 reads TGTGCCAGCAGCTTCTACGAGCAGTACTTC. Its translation: CASSFYEQYF.

Notes on this clone: The identical CDR3 is also encoded by other nucleotide sequences in the sample. This chain connects TRBV5-1 to TRBJ1-2, with D possibly TRBD1 on 6 matching bases. The CDR3 length is 13 residues. Germline V gives CDR1 SGHRS, CDR2 YFSETQ. The V gene lost 2 bases and the J gene lost 6 bases, with 11 bases spanning the gap. The CDR3 sequence is CASSFGRGDGYTF. The CDR3 region has the DNA TGCGCCAGCAGCTTCGGGAGGGGGGATGGCTACACCTTC.

V is TRBV24-1 and J is TRBJ1-1, with TRBD1 matching over 8 bases. The CDR3 totals 13 residues. The germline V gene has CDR1 KGHDR and CDR2 SFDVKD. Trimming removed 7 bases from V and 4 bases from J; junction bases left unmatched: 4. CDR3 in amino acids: CATRLTGATEAFF. In nucleotides, the CDR3 is TGTGCCACCAGGCTGACAGGGGCCACTGAAGCTTTCTTT.

The chain carries TRBV2 and TRBJ2-3; D is unresolved. Trimming removed 1 base at V and 2 bases at J, with 4 bases between. CDR1 SNHLY and CDR2 FYNNEI come from the germline V gene. The CDR3 consists of 13 residues. The CDR3 region has the DNA TGTGCCAGCAGTGAAGAGCTCACAGATACGCAGTATTTT. Translated: CASSEELTDTQYF.

The rearrangement links TRBV27 to TRBJ1-6; no firm D call. The CDR3 totals 16 residues. Germline CDR1 reads MNHEY; CDR2 reads SMNVEV (reference sequence). The V end lost 6 bases, the J end lost 0 bases, and 12 bases lay between the germline ends. For the CDR3, the DNA is TGTGCCAGCAGACCTCTTCTGAGCTCCTATAATTCACCCCTCCACTTT. It translates to CASRPLLSSYNSPLHF.

J is TRBJ1-2 and V is TRBV7-9, with 8 bases aligning to TRBD1. In germline, CDR1 is SEHNR, CDR2 FQNEAQ (reference sequence). V was pared by 5 bases and J by 7 bases, with 9 bases of the junction left unmatched. This CDR3 is 14 amino acids long. This CDR3 reads CASSVTGTGSGYTF. The CDR3 DNA is TGTGCCAGCAGCGTAACCGGGACAGGCAGTGGCTACACCTTC.

V and J are TRBV15 and TRBJ1-1; D may be TRBD1 (5 bases). The V gene lost 0 bases and the J gene lost 10 bases, with 15 bases spanning the gap. The CDR3 has 14 amino acids. CDR1 LNHNV and CDR2 YYDKDF come from the germline V gene (reference sequence). DNA for the CDR3: TGTGCCACCAGCAGAGACAGGGCGTTGGTGGCAGCTTTCTTT. It translates to CATSRDRALVAAFF.

V and J are TRBV7-8 and TRBJ1-2, with D maybe TRBD1 (5 bases). The CDR3 covers 15 residues. The germline V and J ends were trimmed by 2 bases and 8 bases, with 18 bases remaining between them. Germline-derived CDR1 and CDR2 are SGHVS and FQNEAQ. CDR3 bases: TGTGCCAGCAGCTTAAGACGGGCCAGGGTGGGCGGCTACACCTTC. Residues: CASSLRRARVGGYTF.

This chain joins TRBV4-1 and TRBJ2-7; D call uncertain. CDR1 MGHRA and CDR2 YSYEKL come from the germline V gene. CDR3 size: 15 residues. V was clipped by 3 bases and J by 0 bases, with 12 bases between them. For the CDR3, the DNA is TGCGCCAGCAGCCAGTCCCTCCAGGACTCCTACGAGCAGTACTTC. Translation: CASSQSLQDSYEQYF.

This clone appeared a single time. The chain has TRBV2 and TRBJ2-1; 8 positions match TRBD1. Germline V gene sequence: CDR1 SNHLY, CDR2 FYNNEI. V lost 6 bases and J lost 4; bases outside the gene matches: 5. The CDR3 length is 14 residues. The CDR3 spells CASRGRTGYNEQFF. Written as DNA, the CDR3 is TGTGCCAGCAGGGGCCGGACAGGGTACAATGAGCAGTTCTTC.